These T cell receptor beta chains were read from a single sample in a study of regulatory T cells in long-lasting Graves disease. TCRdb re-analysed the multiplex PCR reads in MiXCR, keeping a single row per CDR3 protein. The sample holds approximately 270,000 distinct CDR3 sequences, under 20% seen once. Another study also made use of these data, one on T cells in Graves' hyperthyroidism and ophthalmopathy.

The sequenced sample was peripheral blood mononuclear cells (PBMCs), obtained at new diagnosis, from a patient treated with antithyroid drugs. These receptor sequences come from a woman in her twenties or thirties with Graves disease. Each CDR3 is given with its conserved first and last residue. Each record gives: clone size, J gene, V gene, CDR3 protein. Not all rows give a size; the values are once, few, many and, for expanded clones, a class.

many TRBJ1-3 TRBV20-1 CSARGYVGNTIYF
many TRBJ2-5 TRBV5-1 CASSLALQTQYF
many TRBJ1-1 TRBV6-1 CASSEAIYSHTEAFF
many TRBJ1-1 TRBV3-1 CASSQVQGWNTEAFF
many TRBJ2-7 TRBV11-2 CASSLPGHLSHYEQYF
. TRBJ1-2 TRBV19 CASSAHRDGISNYGYTF
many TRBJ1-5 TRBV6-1 CASRPAGGTPQHF
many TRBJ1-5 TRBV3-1 CASSQDVGYQPQHF
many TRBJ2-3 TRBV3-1 CASSPGGSTDTQYF
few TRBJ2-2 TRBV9 CASSVGGGGRTGELFF
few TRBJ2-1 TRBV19 CASSMRGDRSYNEQFF
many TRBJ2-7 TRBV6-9 CASSYKGDPHYEQYF
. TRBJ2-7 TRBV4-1 CASSQPLTGSSTYEQYF
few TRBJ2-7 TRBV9 CASSPRLTLGEQYF
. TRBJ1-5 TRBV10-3 CAISVADNQPQHF
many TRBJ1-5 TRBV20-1 CSARKGAGNQPQHF
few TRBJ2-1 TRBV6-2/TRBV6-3 CASSEGWGEQFF
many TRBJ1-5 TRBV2 CASQAREGGQPQHF
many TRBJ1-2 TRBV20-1 CSLWGTLGYTF
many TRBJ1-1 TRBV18 CASSPNTPNTEAFF
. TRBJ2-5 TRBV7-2 CASSLTGGDQETQYF
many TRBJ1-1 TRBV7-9 CASSLGGGAFTEAFF
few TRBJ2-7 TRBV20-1 CSARGGSPDPVYEQYF
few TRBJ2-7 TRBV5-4 CASSFPGQPSYEQYF
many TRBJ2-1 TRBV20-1 CSARGGTSGGSSYNEQFF
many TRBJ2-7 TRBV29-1 CSVEDPRGTYEQYF
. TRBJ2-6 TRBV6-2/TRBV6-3 CASSYLTPGTGANVLTF
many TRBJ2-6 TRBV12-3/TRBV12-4 CASSRRGTGANVLTF
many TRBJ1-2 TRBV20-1 CSSYRSNYGYTF
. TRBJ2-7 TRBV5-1 CASSLGTLREQYF
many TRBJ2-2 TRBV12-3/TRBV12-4 CASSSLDTGELFF
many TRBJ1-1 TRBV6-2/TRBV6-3 CASRYRGEGRTEAFF
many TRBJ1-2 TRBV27 CASSLTPDSGVWYGYTF
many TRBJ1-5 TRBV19 CASNPGTRLSNQPQHF